Listed here are 19 T cell receptor beta chains from one sample, sequenced in a study of regulatory T cells in long-lasting Graves disease. CDR3-region Arm-PCR and iRepertoire HTBI primers produced the TCR beta libraries. MiXCR was run by TCRdb on the multiplex PCR reads, yielding one entry per CDR3 protein. The sample comprises fewer than 650,000 distinct CDR3 sequences, approximately 16% of which are singletons, and around 12% rests with the top ten. The time point: newly diagnosed GD, antithyroid drugs for less than 3 months. Generation of the TCR library employed RNA extracted from PBMCs. The sample was also reused in another study, on T cells in Graves' hyperthyroidism and ophthalmopathy.

This sample comprised peripheral blood mononuclear cells (PBMCs), obtained at new diagnosis, from a patient treated with antithyroid drugs. These receptor sequences come from a man younger than 30 with Graves disease.

The chain uses TRBV5-5 and TRBJ1-2; 10 nucleotides match TRBD1. The CDR3 sequence is 15 residues long. CDR1 is SGHKS, CDR2 YYEKEE, per germline (reference sequence). With V trimmed by 2 bases and J by 5 bases, 6 bases remained unmatched. In DNA form, the CDR3 reads TGTGCCAGCAGCTTAGGACCGGGACAGGGGTATGGCTACACCTTC. It yields the protein CASSLGPGQGYGYTF.

This clonotype was detected ten times or more. The rearrangement links TRBV6-9 to TRBJ1-2; D not certain. Trimming removed 3 bases at V and 8 bases at J, with 19 bases between. Looked up from germline, CDR1 is MNHGY and CDR2 is SVAAGI. The CDR3 runs 15 residues. CDR3 in amino acids: CASSYRSDATGGYTF. CDR3 nucleotides: TGTGCCAGCAGTTACCGCTCGGACGCGACTGGCGGCTACACCTTC.

V is TRBV29-1 and J is TRBJ2-7; D uncertain. Trimming removed 0 bases from V and 7 bases from J, with 10 bases in between. Germline V gives CDR1 SQVTM, CDR2 ANQGSEA. This CDR3 has 12 residues. For the CDR3, the DNA is TGCAGCGTTGAAGATCGGGTGCAGGAGCAGTACTTC. Protein: CSVEDRVQEQYF.

CDR3 DNA sequence: TGTGCCAGCAGCTCTCTTCGGGGGTTCTACGAGCAGTACTTC. As protein: CASSSLRGFYEQYF. The V call is TRBV11-2, the J call TRBJ2-7; tentatively, D is TRBD2 (6 bases). V gave up 4 bases and J gave up 3 bases, with 13 bases separating them. CDR3 length: 14 amino acids. Germline CDR1 is SGHAT and CDR2 is FQNNGV.

The chain recombines TRBV30 with TRBJ2-3; D remains unclear. CDR3 length: 15 residues. CDR1 and CDR2 from the germline V gene are GTSNPN and SVGIG (reference sequence). V was trimmed by 0 bases and J by 1 base, leaving 11 bases between them. The CDR3 here is CAWSVGRGRTDTQYF. The CDR3 DNA sequence: TGTGCCTGGAGTGTCGGGCGCGGACGCACAGATACGCAGTATTTT. Full variable domain (missing parts from reference TRBV30 and TRBJ2-3): SQTIHQWPATLVQPVGSPLSLECTVEGTSNPNLYWYRQAAGRGLQLLFYSVGIGQISSEVPQNLSASRPQDRQFILSSKKLLLSDSGFYLCAWSVGRGRTDTQYFGPGTRLTVL.

This clonotype was counted many times. V and J are TRBV6-2 or TRBV6-3 and TRBJ2-1; TRBD2 agrees at 8 bases. With V trimmed by 6 bases and J by 0 bases, 4 bases remained unmatched. Germline V gene lookup returns CDR1 MNHEY and CDR2 SVGEGT. The CDR3 has 15 amino acids. The CDR3 region has the DNA TGTGCCAGCAGGATAGCGGGGAGCTCCTACAATGAGCAGTTCTTC. It encodes CASRIAGSSYNEQFF.

About this clonotype: A much larger clone differs from this one at a single base, so this may be a read error. The rearrangement uses TRBV7-9 and TRBJ2-3; 9 bases are shared with TRBD1. With 4 bases clipped from V and 4 bases from J, the junction kept 9 bases outside the gene matches. Germline V gene sequence: CDR1 SEHNR, CDR2 FQNEAQ (reference sequence). The CDR3 extends over 16 amino acids. CDR3 in amino acids: CASSSPRDRVPDTQYF. The CDR3 coding sequence is TGTGCCAGCAGCTCCCCCCGGGACAGGGTACCAGATACGCAGTATTTT.

This clonotype was observed at least ten times. The rearrangement uses TRBV7-9 and TRBJ2-7, with TRBD1 identical over 7 bases. V shed 5 bases, J shed 2 bases, and the junction held 6 bases outside the gene matches. This CDR3 is built from 14 residues. Germline V gene lookup returns CDR1 SEHNR and CDR2 FQNEAQ (reference sequence). CDR3 region: CASSITGVTYEQYF. The DNA for the CDR3 is TGTGCCAGCAGCATAACAGGGGTAACCTACGAGCAGTACTTC.

The chain joins TRBV5-5 to TRBJ2-1; 10 bases match TRBD2. Per the germline V gene, CDR1 is SGHKS and CDR2 is YYEKEE (reference sequence). This CDR3 has 15 residues. The J segment lost 4 bases and the V segment lost 7 bases, leaving 8 bases of the junction unmatched. CDR3 DNA: TGTGCCAGCGGGCCCCTAGCGGGAGAGTACAATGAGCAGTTCTTC. Residues: CASGPLAGEYNEQFF.

Many counts were recorded for this clonotype. This chain connects TRBV6-1 to TRBJ2-7, with 14 bases identical to TRBD2. The CDR3 is made up of 14 amino acids. V shed 8 bases and J 6 bases; nucleotides not matched to a gene: 6. Germline-derived CDR1 and CDR2 are MNHNS and SASEGT. The CDR3 sequence is CASAGLAGGIEQYF. Written as DNA, the CDR3 is TGTGCCAGCGCTGGACTAGCGGGAGGAATCGAGCAGTACTTC.

The rearrangement uses TRBV2 and TRBJ2-1; 11 bases match TRBD2. Germline lookup yields CDR1 SNHLY and CDR2 FYNNEI. The CDR3 runs to 17 residues. With V trimmed by 3 bases and J by 3 bases, 7 bases remained unmatched. The CDR3 sequence is CASSDLSSGRLYNEQFF. The CDR3 coding sequence is TGTGCCAGCAGTGATTTATCTAGCGGGAGGCTCTACAATGAGCAGTTCTTC.

The sample holds a few counts of this clonotype. The V call is TRBV28, the J call TRBJ2-3, with D possibly being TRBD1 or TRBD2 (5 bases each). V was trimmed by 3 bases and J by 2 bases, leaving 15 bases between them. CDR3 length: 16 amino acids. Germline V gene lookup returns CDR1 MDHEN and CDR2 SYDVKM. CDR3 bases: TGTGCCAGCAGTTTCACCCCGGGGCATAACACAGATACGCAGTATTTT. Translating it yields CASSFTPGHNTDTQYF.

CDR3 in amino acids: CASSPLADSYEQYF. The CDR3 nucleotides are TGTGCCAGCAGCCCCCTAGCAGACTCCTACGAGCAGTACTTC. The chain is built from TRBV11-2 and TRBJ2-7, with D possibly being TRBD2 (5 bases). Germline-derived CDR1 and CDR2 are SGHAT and FQNNGV. There are 14 residues in the CDR3. V gave up 5 bases and J gave up 0 bases, with 11 bases separating them.

The V and J genes are TRBV19 and TRBJ1-1; D uncertain. This CDR3 comprises 14 residues. The V and J ends lost 6 bases and 4 bases respectively, with 15 bases between them. Germline V gene data show CDR1 as LNHDA and CDR2 as SQIVND (reference sequence). CDR3 DNA sequence: TGTGCCAGTAGGTGGACCTCCTCGAGCACTGAAGCTTTCTTT. Translating it yields CASRWTSSSTEAFF.

In its sample, this clonotype was seen many times. The chain links TRBV20-1 to TRBJ2-1; 9 nucleotides match TRBD2. V trimming: 3 bases; J trimming: 5 bases; junction bases outside the gene matches: 8. This CDR3 contains 15 residues. Germline CDR1 and CDR2: DFQATT and SNEGSKA (reference sequence). This CDR3 is CSAREPSGIHNEQFF. CDR3 DNA: TGCAGTGCTAGGGAACCTAGCGGGATTCACAATGAGCAGTTCTTC.

This clonotype was observed at least ten times. The rearrangement uses TRBV7-8 and TRBJ2-2, with D possibly TRBD1 on 6 matching bases. Trimming removed 10 bases at V and 6 bases at J, with 15 bases between. This CDR3 spans 13 amino acids. Looked up from germline, CDR1 is SGHVS and CDR2 is FQNEAQ. CDR3: CATEPTGPGELFF. CDR3 DNA: TGTGCCACCGAACCCACAGGGCCCGGGGAGCTGTTTTTT.

This clonotype showed up many times. J is TRBJ1-5 and V is TRBV20-1; TRBD1 matches 9 bases. This CDR3 has 14 residues. Germline V gives CDR1 DFQATT, CDR2 SNEGSKA (reference sequence). With 5 bases clipped from V and 6 bases from J, the junction kept 8 bases outside the gene matches. CDR3 in amino acids: CSAPSTGGLQPQHF. Here the CDR3 DNA reads TGCAGTGCTCCGAGCACAGGGGGCCTTCAGCCCCAGCATTTT.

The genes are TRBV20-1 and TRBJ2-1; TRBD1 or TRBD2 may be the D gene (5 bases each). The J call is in doubt because the DNA end fits TRBJ2-5 better. There are 14 residues in the CDR3. Looked up from germline, CDR1 is DFQATT and CDR2 is SNEGSKA (reference sequence). CDR3 sequence reads: CSARRPGPWWTQYF. The DNA of the CDR3 is TGCAGTGCTAGACGGCCGGGACCCTGGTGGACCCAGTACTTC.

This clonotype has ten or more counts. V is TRBV5-1 and J is TRBJ2-1; D may match TRBD1 or TRBD2 (6 bases each). Germline-derived CDR1 and CDR2 are SGHRS and YFSETQ. V lost 4 bases to trimming and J lost 10 bases, with 30 bases between them. The CDR3 consists of 18 residues. CDR3: CASSLTKSGTRGATEQFF. The CDR3 bases are TGCGCCAGCAGCCTGACAAAATCCGGGACAAGGGGGGCGACCGAGCAGTTCTTC.